The clone carrying this T cell receptor beta chain was detected many times. Its antigen is currently unknown. Germline assignment: CDR1 SEHNR and CDR2 FQNEAQ (reference sequence). The CDR3 has 15 amino acids. The V end was cut by 2 bases, the J end by 3 bases, with 10 bases between. Documented time point: newly diagnosed GD, antithyroid drugs for less than 3 months. PBMC RNA was the source of the TCR library. Arm-PCR of CDR3 regions with iRepertoire HTBI primers generated TCR beta libraries. TCRdb re-called the multiplex PCR reads through MiXCR, storing one row per CDR3 protein. Of roughly 500,000 distinct CDR3 sequences listed, 12% are singletons. These data come from a study of regulatory T cells in long-lasting Graves disease. Study results and caveats: Persistent disease was characterized by preferential usage of TRBV28, TRBJ1-2 and TRBJ2-5.

These same records also appear under a second study, on T cells in Graves' hyperthyroidism and ophthalmopathy. Per that paper: A set of HTBI primers served as the primers for a first-round RT-PCR of the TCR CDR3.

The source of this sequence is a young woman with Graves disease. The sample here was peripheral blood mononuclear cells (PBMCs), taken at new diagnosis, from a patient treated with antithyroid drugs. V usage is TRBV7-9 and J usage is TRBJ1-4, with D tentatively TRBD1 (6 bases). DNA of the CDR3: TGTGCCAGCAGCTTAAAGGGGGGACCTAATGAAAAACTGTTTTTT. It specifies CASSLKGGPNEKLFF.